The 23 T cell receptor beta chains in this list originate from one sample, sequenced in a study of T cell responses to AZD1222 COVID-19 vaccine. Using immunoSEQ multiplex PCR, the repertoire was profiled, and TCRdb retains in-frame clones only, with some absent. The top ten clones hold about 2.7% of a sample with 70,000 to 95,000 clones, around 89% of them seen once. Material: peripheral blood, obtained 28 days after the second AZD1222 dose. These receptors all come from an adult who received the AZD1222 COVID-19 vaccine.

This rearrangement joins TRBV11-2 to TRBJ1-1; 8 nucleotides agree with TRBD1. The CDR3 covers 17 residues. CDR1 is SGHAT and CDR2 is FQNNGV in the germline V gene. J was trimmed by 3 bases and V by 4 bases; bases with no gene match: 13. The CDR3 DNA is TGTGCCAGCAGCTCCGCCGGACAGGGAAGGCGGGACACTGAAGCTTTCTTT. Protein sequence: CASSSAGQGRRDTEAFF.

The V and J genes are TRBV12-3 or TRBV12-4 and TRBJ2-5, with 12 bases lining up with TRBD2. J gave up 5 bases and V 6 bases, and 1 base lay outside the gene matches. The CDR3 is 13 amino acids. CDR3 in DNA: TGTGCCAGCAGCCTAGCGGGGGGGGAGACCCAGTACTTC. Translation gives CASSLAGGETQYF.

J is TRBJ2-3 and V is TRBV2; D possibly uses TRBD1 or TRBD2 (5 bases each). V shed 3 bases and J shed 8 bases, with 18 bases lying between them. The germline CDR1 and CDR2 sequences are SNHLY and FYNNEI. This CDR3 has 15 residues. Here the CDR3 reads CASSDAGLPSSTQYF. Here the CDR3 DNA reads TGTGCCAGCAGTGACGCAGGGTTACCTAGCAGTACGCAGTATTTT. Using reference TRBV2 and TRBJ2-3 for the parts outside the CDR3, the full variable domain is EPEVTQTPSHQVTQMGQEVILRCVPISNHLYFYWYRQILGQKVEFLVSFYNNEISEKSEIFDDQFSVERPDGSNFTLKIRSTKLEDSAMYFCASSDAGLPSSTQYFGPGTRLTVL.

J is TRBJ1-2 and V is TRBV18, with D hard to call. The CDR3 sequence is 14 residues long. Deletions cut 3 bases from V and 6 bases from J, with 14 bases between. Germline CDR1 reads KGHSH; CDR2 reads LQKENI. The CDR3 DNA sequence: TGTGCCAGCTCACCCCCAGGCCGGAGGAATGGCTACACCTTC. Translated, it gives CASSPPGRRNGYTF.

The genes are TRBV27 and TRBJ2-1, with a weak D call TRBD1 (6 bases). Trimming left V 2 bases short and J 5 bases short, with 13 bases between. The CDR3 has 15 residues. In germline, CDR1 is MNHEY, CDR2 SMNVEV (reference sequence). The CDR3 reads CASSLTLSGDNEQFF. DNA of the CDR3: TGTGCCAGCAGTTTAACCCTCTCAGGGGACAATGAGCAGTTCTTC.

CDR3 sequence: CSVGTVMGPDTQYF. CDR3 in DNA: TGCAGCGTCGGGACCGTCATGGGCCCAGATACGCAGTATTTT. This chain links TRBV29-1 with TRBJ2-3, with D perhaps being TRBD1 or TRBD2 (5 bases each). Trimming shortened V by 6 bases and J by 4 bases, and 17 bases separated the two germline ends. There are 14 residues in the CDR3. Germline CDR1 is SQVTM and CDR2 is ANQGSEA.

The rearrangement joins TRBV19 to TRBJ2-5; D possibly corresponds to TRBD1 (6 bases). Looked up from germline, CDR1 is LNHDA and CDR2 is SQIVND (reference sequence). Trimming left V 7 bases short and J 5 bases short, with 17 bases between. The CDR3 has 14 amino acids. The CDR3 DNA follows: TGTGCCAGTAAGGACAGACCTGACCGGGAGACCCAGTACTTC. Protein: CASKDRPDRETQYF.

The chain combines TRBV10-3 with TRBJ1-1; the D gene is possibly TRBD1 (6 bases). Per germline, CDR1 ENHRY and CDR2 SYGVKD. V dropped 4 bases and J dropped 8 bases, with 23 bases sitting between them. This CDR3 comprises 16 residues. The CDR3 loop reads CAISVSIATGTGEAFF. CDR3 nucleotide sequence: TGTGCCATCAGTGTCTCCATCGCGACAGGCACTGGGGAAGCTTTCTTT.

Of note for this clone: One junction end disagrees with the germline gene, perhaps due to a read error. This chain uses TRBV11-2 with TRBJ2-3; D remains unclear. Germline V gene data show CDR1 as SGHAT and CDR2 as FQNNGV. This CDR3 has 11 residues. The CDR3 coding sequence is TGTGCCAGCAGTTTAGGTCACTCGAAATATTTT. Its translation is CASSLGHSKYF.

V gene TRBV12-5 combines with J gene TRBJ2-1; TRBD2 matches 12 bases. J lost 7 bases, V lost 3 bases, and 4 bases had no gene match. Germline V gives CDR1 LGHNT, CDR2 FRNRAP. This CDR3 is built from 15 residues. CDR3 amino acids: CASGFRLAGENEQFF. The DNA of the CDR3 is TGTGCTAGTGGTTTCCGACTAGCGGGAGAGAATGAGCAGTTCTTC. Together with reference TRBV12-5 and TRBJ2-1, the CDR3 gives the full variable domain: DARVTQTPRHKVTEMGQEVTMRCQPILGHNTVFWYRQTMMQGLELLAYFRNRAPLDDSGMPKDRFSAEMPDATLATLKIQPSEPRDSAVYFCASGFRLAGENEQFFGPGTRLTVL.

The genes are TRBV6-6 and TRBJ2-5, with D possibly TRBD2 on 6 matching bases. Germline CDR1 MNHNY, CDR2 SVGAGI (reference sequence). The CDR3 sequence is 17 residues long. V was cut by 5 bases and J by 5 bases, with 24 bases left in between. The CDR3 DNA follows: TGTGCCAGCAGTCGGAAACCCCCTTTGGGAGGCGGGGAGACCCAGTACTTC. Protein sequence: CASSRKPPLGGGETQYF.

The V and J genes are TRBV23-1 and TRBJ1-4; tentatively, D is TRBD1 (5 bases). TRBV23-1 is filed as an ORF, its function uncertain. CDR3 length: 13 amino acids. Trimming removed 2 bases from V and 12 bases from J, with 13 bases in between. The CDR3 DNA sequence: TGCGCCAGCAGTCAAGAACGGGGGGAACAACTGTTTTTT. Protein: CASSQERGEQLFF.

The CDR3 reads CASQTGVGPNTEAFF. The DNA for the CDR3 is TGTGCCAGCCAGACCGGGGTGGGACCTAACACTGAAGCTTTCTTT. This sequence joins TRBV7-9 and TRBJ1-1, with TRBD1 as a possible D gene (5 bases). Trimming left V 8 bases short and J 2 bases short, with 18 bases between. The CDR3 runs to 15 residues. Germline-derived CDR1 and CDR2 are SEHNR and FQNEAQ (reference sequence).

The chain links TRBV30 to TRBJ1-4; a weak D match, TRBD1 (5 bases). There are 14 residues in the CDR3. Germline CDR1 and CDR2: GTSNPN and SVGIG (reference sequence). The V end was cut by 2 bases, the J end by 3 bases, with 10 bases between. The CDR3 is CAWSSGYSNEKLFF. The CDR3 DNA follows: TGTGCCTGGAGTTCAGGGTATTCTAATGAAAAACTGTTTTTT.

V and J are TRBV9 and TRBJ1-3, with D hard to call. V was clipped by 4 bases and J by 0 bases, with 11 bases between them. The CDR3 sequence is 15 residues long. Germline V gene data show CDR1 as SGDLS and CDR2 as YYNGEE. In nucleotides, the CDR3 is TGTGCCAGCAGCATGAGTTTCCTCTCTGGAAACACCATATATTTT. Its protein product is CASSMSFLSGNTIYF.

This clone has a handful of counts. CDR3 DNA sequence: TGCAGTGCTAGGAGTGAGGGCTACACCTTC. It is translated as CSARSEGYTF. This chain connects TRBV20-1 to TRBJ1-2; D uncertain. CDR1 DFQATT and CDR2 SNEGSKA come from the germline V gene (reference sequence). The CDR3 extends over 10 amino acids. The V gene lost 3 bases and the J gene lost 8 bases, with 7 bases spanning the gap.

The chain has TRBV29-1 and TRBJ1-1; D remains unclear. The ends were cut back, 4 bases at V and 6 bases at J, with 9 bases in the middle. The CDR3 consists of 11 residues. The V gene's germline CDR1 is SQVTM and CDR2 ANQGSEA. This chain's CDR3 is CSVVKVAEAFF. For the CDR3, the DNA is TGCAGCGTTGTGAAGGTAGCTGAAGCTTTCTTT.

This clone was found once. CDR3 DNA sequence: TGTGCCAGTGGGATAGGACTAGCGGGTCTTGGTTGGGGCAATGAGCAGTTCTTC. This translates into CASGIGLAGLGWGNEQFF. The rearrangement joins TRBV2 to TRBJ2-1; 11 nucleotides match TRBD2. This CDR3 spans 18 amino acids. The germline gives CDR1 SNHLY, CDR2 FYNNEI. Trimming cost V 9 bases and J 6 bases; bases outside gene matches: 19. Together with reference TRBV2 and TRBJ2-1, the CDR3 gives the full variable domain: EPEVTQTPSHQVTQMGQEVILRCVPISNHLYFYWYRQILGQKVEFLVSFYNNEISEKSEIFDDQFSVERPDGSNFTLKIRSTKLEDSAMYFCASGIGLAGLGWGNEQFFGPGTRLTVL.

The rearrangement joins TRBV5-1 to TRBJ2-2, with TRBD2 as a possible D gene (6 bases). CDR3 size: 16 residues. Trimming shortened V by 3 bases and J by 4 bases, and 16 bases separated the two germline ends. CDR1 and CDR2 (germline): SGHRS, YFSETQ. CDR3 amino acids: CASSSEMEGGTGELFF. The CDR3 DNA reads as TGCGCCAGCAGCTCTGAAATGGAGGGCGGCACCGGGGAGCTGTTTTTT.

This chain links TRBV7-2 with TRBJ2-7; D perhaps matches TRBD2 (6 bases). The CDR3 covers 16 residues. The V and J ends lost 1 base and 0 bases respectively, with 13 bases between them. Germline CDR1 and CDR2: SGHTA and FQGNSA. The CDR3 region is CASSLVPSDPSYEQYF. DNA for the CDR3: TGTGCCAGCAGCTTAGTTCCTAGCGACCCCTCCTACGAGCAGTACTTC.

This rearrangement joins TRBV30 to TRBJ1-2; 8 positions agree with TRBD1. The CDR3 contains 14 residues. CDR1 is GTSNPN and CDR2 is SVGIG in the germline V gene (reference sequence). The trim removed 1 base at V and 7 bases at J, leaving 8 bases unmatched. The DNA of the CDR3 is TGTGCCTGGAGTGCCCTACAGGGGGTCACTGGCTACACCTTC. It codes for CAWSALQGVTGYTF.

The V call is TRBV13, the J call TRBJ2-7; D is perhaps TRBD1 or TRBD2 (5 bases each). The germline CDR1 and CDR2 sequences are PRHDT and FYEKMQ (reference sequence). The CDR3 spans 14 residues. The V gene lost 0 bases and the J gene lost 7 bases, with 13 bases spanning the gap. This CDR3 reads CASSLGSGGGEQYF. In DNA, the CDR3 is TGTGCCAGCAGCTTAGGGTCAGGTGGGGGTGAGCAGTACTTC.

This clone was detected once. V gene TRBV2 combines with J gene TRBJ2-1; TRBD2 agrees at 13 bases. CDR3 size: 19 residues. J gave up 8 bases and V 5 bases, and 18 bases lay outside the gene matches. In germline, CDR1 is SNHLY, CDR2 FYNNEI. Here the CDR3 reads CASSPLGGLAGVSSHEQFF. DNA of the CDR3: TGTGCCAGCAGTCCCCTGGGAGGACTAGCGGGAGTTTCGAGCCATGAGCAGTTCTTC.